These T cell receptor beta chains were read from a single sample in a study of metastatic and nonmetastatic thyroid tumors. TCRdb reanalyzed the PCR reads with MiXCR. Of about 30,000 clones in the sample, less than 25% were seen once. Sequencing input: blood. All receptors derive from a female donor with papillary thyroid cancer or a benign thyroid nodule (not recorded which). Some clones in this sample may be carry-over from other donors' samples. Each CDR3 is given with its conserved first and last residue. A D gene is named only where the DNA matches it firmly. Size is stated for part of the rows, as once, few or many counts, or as a class when the clone is expanded.

D gene	V gene	CDR3 length	clone size	J gene	CDR3 protein	CDR3 DNA
TRBD1	TRBV12-3/TRBV12-4	15	many	TRBJ1-1	CASSLDTGEDTEAFF	TGTGCCAGCAGTTTAGATACAGGGGAGGACACTGAAGCTTTCTTT
.	TRBV6-1	16	many	TRBJ2-6	CASSGDGGSGANVLTF	TGTGCCAGCAGTGGGGACGGTGGCTCTGGGGCCAACGTCCTGACTTTC
TRBD2	TRBV12-3/TRBV12-4	13	many	TRBJ2-1	CATNSGGRGEQFF	TGTGCAACAAACTCGGGGGGGCGGGGTGAGCAGTTCTTC
.	TRBV20-1	16	medium-sized	TRBJ1-5	CSASFIATGESQPQHF	TGCAGTGCTAGCTTTATCGCGACGGGCGAGAGTCAGCCCCAGCATTTT
.	TRBV19	13	many	TRBJ1-5	CASSLWGNQPQHF	TGTGCCAGTAGTCTCTGGGGCAATCAGCCCCAGCATTTT
.	TRBV7-9	13	many	TRBJ1-2	CASSPPGDYGYTF	TGTGCCAGCAGCCCCCCAGGGGACTATGGCTACACCTTC
TRBD2	TRBV10-1	18	.	TRBJ2-7	CASRSAGAVFFFRDEQYF	TGCGCCAGCAGGTCAGCGGGAGCCGTTTTCTTTTTTCGTGACGAGCAGTACTTC
.	TRBV12-3/TRBV12-4	17	.	TRBJ2-7	CASSFAYLSGTQYEQYF	TGTGCCAGCAGTTTCGCTTACTTATCCGGGACACAGTACGAGCAGTACTTC
.	TRBV20-1	12	many	TRBJ1-1	CSAPYMGTEAFF	TGCAGTGCTCCCTATATGGGCACTGAAGCTTTCTTT
.	TRBV20-1	15	medium-sized	TRBJ2-7	CSARDQARSSYEQYF	TGCAGTGCTAGAGATCAAGCGAGGAGCTCCTACGAGCAGTACTTC
.	TRBV6-2/TRBV6-3	14	few	TRBJ1-3	CASSQDGAGNTIYF	TGTGCCAGCAGTCAAGACGGGGCTGGAAACACCATATATTTT
TRBD2	TRBV6-4	15	many	TRBJ2-3	CASSAGTSGTDTQYF	TGTGCCAGCAGCGCCGGGACTAGCGGCACAGATACGCAGTATTTT
TRBD1	TRBV6-1	14	medium-sized	TRBJ2-7	CASSQEGQGLEQYF	TGTGCCAGCAGCCAGGAGGGACAGGGGCTCGAGCAGTACTTC
TRBD1	TRBV5-1	15	medium-sized	TRBJ2-7	CASSFTGTEAHEQYF	TGCGCCAGCAGCTTTACCGGGACAGAAGCCCACGAGCAGTACTTC
.	TRBV5-6	16	.	TRBJ1-2	CASSFGRFGGDYGYTF	TGTGCCAGCAGTTTTGGTCGGTTCGGCGGAGATTATGGCTACACCTTC
.	TRBV15	13	many	TRBJ2-3	CATSRDYSDTQYF	TGTGCCACCAGCAGAGATTACTCAGATACGCAGTATTTT
TRBD1	TRBV28	17	many	TRBJ1-1	CASSGPGQGFGGTEAFF	TGTGCCAGCAGTGGACCGGGACAGGGCTTCGGTGGCACTGAAGCTTTCTTT
.	TRBV29-1	16	many	TRBJ2-3	CSVEDLPGGRFDTQYF	TGCAGCGTTGAAGATCTACCAGGTGGGAGGTTTGATACGCAGTATTTT
.	TRBV3-1	15	many	TRBJ1-2	CASSQVGDTNYGYTF	TGTGCCAGCAGCCAAGTAGGGGACACTAACTATGGCTACACCTTC
.	TRBV20-1	14	many	TRBJ2-1	CSARGRNEYNEQFF	TGCAGTGCTAGAGGTCGAAATGAGTACAATGAGCAGTTCTTC
.	TRBV12-5	12	many	TRBJ2-7	CASGFRTYEQYF	TGTGCTAGTGGTTTCCGTACATACGAGCAGTACTTC
.	TRBV24-1	16	many	TRBJ2-6	CATSDSRVFGANVLTF	TGTGCCACCAGTGATTCCAGGGTCTTTGGGGCCAACGTCCTGACTTTC
.	TRBV6-2/TRBV6-3	15	many	TRBJ2-3	CASSYSYRGTDTQYF	TGTGCCAGCAGTTACTCGTACAGGGGCACAGATACGCAGTATTTT
TRBD1	TRBV4-1	17	.	TRBJ1-5	CASSQDLRQGGNQPQHF	TGCGCCAGCAGCCAAGATCTAAGACAGGGTGGCAATCAGCCCCAGCATTTT
.	TRBV3-1	16	.	TRBJ2-3	CARSQGIAAKEDTQYF	TGTGCCCGCAGCCAAGGGATAGCGGCGAAAGAGGATACGCAGTATTTT
TRBD2	TRBV7-3	14	many	TRBJ2-1	CASSSGTSASEQFF	TGTGCCAGCAGTTCCGGGACTAGTGCCAGCGAGCAGTTCTTC
.	TRBV2	14	many	TRBJ1-2	CASSEGRVNYGYTF	TGTGCCAGCAGTGAGGGACGCGTTAACTATGGCTACACCTTC
.	TRBV10-1	16	many	TRBJ2-1	CASSYHRAARYNEQFF	TGCGCCAGCTCTTACCACAGGGCAGCGAGGTACAATGAGCAGTTCTTC
TRBD2	TRBV4-1	15	many	TRBJ2-5	CASSQVAGGWETQYF	TGCGCCAGCAGCCAAGTAGCGGGAGGGTGGGAGACCCAGTACTTC
TRBD1	TRBV10-3	14	many	TRBJ1-6	CAISRQGSNSPLHF	TGTGCCATCAGCAGACAGGGAAGTAATTCACCCCTCCACTTT
TRBD1	TRBV5-1	15	.	TRBJ2-7	CASSFRWDSRDEQYF	TGCGCCAGCAGCTTTCGATGGGACAGTAGGGACGAGCAGTACTTC
.	TRBV5-6	14	many	TRBJ1-4	CASSLGTENEKLFF	TGTGCCAGCAGCTTGGGGACAGAGAATGAAAAACTGTTTTTT
.	TRBV5-1	14	many	TRBJ1-1	CASSSTGGNTEAFF	TGCGCCAGCAGCTCGACGGGCGGCAACACTGAAGCTTTCTTT
.	TRBV6-2/TRBV6-3	14	medium-sized	TRBJ2-7	CASTTGGVAYEQYF	TGTGCCAGCACCACAGGGGGGGTCGCCTACGAGCAGTACTTC
.	TRBV25-1	13	many	TRBJ1-4	CASSLGAVEKLFF	TGTGCCAGCAGCCTTGGGGCAGTGGAAAAACTGTTTTTT
.	TRBV27	14	many	TRBJ2-1	CASSLAGSYNEQFF	TGTGCCAGCAGTTTGGCGGGCTCCTACAATGAGCAGTTCTTC
TRBD1	TRBV6-2/TRBV6-3	15	many	TRBJ2-7	CASSPGTDAGYEQYF	TGTGCCAGCAGCCCCGGGACAGACGCAGGCTACGAGCAGTACTTC
TRBD2	TRBV9	17	.	TRBJ2-3	CASSAEYWEGSTGPQYF	TGTGCCAGCAGCGCCGAATATTGGGAGGGGAGCACAGGTCCGCAGTATTTT
.	TRBV7-9	14	many	TRBJ2-3	CASSLPVFTDTQYF	TGTGCCAGCAGCTTACCAGTATTCACAGATACGCAGTATTTT
TRBD1	TRBV10-1	16	few	TRBJ1-1	CASSKVNRGPGTEAYF	TGCGCCAGCAGCAAAGTTAACAGGGGGCCTGGCACTGAAGCTTACTTT
.	TRBV25-1	15	many	TRBJ2-7	CASRGENSPRYEQYF	TGTGCCAGCAGGGGAGAGAACAGCCCTCGCTACGAGCAGTACTTC
.	TRBV18	12	many	TRBJ2-7	CASSPVLGEQYF	TGTGCCAGCTCACCAGTGTTAGGAGAGCAGTACTTC
.	TRBV7-3	13	.	TRBJ2-1	CASSDPSLGDLFF	TGTGCCAGCAGCGACCCAAGCTTAGGTGATCTGTTCTTC
TRBD1	TRBV10-1	15	many	TRBJ2-7	CASSESGTGSYEQYF	TGCGCCAGCAGTGAGTCCGGGACAGGGTCCTACGAGCAGTACTTC
.	TRBV19	16	many	TRBJ1-1	CASSIVGGAGSTEAFF	TGTGCCAGTAGTATAGTGGGGGGGGCAGGCAGCACTGAAGCTTTCTTT
TRBD1	TRBV13	17	many	TRBJ2-2	CASSSRSGTANTGELFF	TGTGCCAGCAGCTCACGATCCGGGACAGCGAACACCGGGGAGCTGTTTTTT
.	TRBV6-1	13	few	TRBJ1-3	CASSGFPGNTIYF	TGTGCCAGCTCCGGGTTTCCGGGAAACACCATATATTTT
.	TRBV6-2/TRBV6-3	13	many	TRBJ1-5	CASSYGSNQPQHF	TGTGCCAGCAGCTACGGGAGCAATCAGCCCCAGCATTTT